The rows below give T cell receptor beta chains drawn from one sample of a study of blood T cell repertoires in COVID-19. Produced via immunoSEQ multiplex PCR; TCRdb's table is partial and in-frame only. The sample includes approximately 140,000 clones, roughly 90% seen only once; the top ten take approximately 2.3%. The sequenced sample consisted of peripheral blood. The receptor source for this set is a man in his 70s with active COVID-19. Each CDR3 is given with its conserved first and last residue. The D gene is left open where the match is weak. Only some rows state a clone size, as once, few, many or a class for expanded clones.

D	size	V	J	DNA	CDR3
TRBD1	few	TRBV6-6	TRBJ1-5	TGTGCCAGCAGTCTACAGGGGGCGGCAAATCAGCCCCAGCATTTT	CASSLQGAANQPQHF
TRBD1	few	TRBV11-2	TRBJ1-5	TGTGCCAGCAGCCGGGACAGGGGAGGCAATCAGCCCCAGCATTTT	CASSRDRGGNQPQHF
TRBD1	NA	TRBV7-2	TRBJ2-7	TGTGCCAGCAGCTTAGCGGGGACAGGCCTGACATACGAGCAGTACTTC	CASSLAGTGLTYEQYF
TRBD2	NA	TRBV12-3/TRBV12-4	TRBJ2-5	TGTGCCAGCAGTGACCCGGGGGGGACCCAGTACTTC	CASSDPGGTQYF
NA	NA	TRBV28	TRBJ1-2	TGTGCCAGCAGTTGGACAGAGACCTATGGCTACACCTTC	CASSWTETYGYTF
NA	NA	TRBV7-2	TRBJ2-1	TGTGCCAGCAGCTTTTCTCGAGGGGGTGTCGCTAATGAGCAGTTCTTC	CASSFSRGGVANEQFF
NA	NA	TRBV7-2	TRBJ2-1	TGTGCCAGCAGCCCCCAAGGTAGGGGTGGTGGCAATGAGCAGTTCTTC	CASSPQGRGGGNEQFF
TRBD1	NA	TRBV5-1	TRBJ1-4	TGCGCCAGCAGCTTGGCCGGGACAGGGGATGAAAAACTGTTTTTT	CASSLAGTGDEKLFF
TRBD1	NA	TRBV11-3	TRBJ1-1	TGTGCCAGCAGCCGGGGGGGACAGCTTAAGAACACTGAAGCTTTCTTT	CASSRGGQLKNTEAFF
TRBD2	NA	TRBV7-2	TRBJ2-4	TGTGCCAGCAGCTTTGAACAGCGGGAGGGCGCGGCCAAAAACATTCAGTACTTC	CASSFEQREGAAKNIQYF
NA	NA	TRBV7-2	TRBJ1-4	TGTGCCAGCAGCCCCCAGCAGGGGTGGTCTAATGAAAAACTGTTTTTT	CASSPQQGWSNEKLFF
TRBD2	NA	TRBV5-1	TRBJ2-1	TGCGCCAGCAGCTTACCGGGACTAGCTGCCTACAATGAGCAGTTCTTC	CASSLPGLAAYNEQFF
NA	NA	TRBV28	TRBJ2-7	TGTGCCAGCAGGTCAGGAGGGTACTACGAGCAGTACTTC	CASRSGGYYEQYF
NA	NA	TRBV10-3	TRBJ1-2	TGTGCCATCTGGGCGGGCGGCATTTATGGCTACACCTTC	CAIWAGGIYGYTF
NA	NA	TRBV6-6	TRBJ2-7	TGTGCCAGCACTCCGGGACTGACCTTCTACGAGCAGTACTTC	CASTPGLTFYEQYF
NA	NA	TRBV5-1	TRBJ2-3	TGCGCCAGCAGCTTGAGAAGCGACCGAGGGACAGATACGCAGTATTTT	CASSLRSDRGTDTQYF